A selection of T cell receptor beta chains follows, all from one sample in a study of T cells in Graves' hyperthyroidism and ophthalmopathy. TCRdb redid the calling of the multiplex PCR reads with MiXCR, one entry per CDR3 protein. Of approximately 300,000 distinct CDR3 sequences listed, roughly 15% are singletons. The sequenced material came from blood. All receptors come from a man in his thirties or forties with Graves' hyperthyroidism. CDR3s include the opening cysteine and the closing phenylalanine or tryptophan. The order of the fields is clone size, V gene, D gene, J gene, CDR3 protein, CDR3 DNA. The D gene is left open where the match is weak. Not every row has a clone size; where given, it reads once, few, many or a size class.

clone size: many
V gene: TRBV24-1
D gene: TRBD1
J gene: TRBJ1-5
CDR3 protein: CATSEGGFNQPQHF
CDR3 DNA: TGTGCCACCAGTGAAGGGGGCTTTAATCAGCCCCAGCATTTT

clone size: many
V gene: TRBV30
D gene: TRBD2
J gene: TRBJ2-1
CDR3 protein: CAWSLGRVYEQFF
CDR3 DNA: TGTGCCTGGAGTTTAGGGAGGGTCTATGAGCAGTTCTTC

clone size: many
V gene: TRBV2
D gene: .
J gene: TRBJ1-5
CDR3 protein: CASRTDGGVGQPQHF
CDR3 DNA: TGTGCCAGCAGGACCGACGGGGGGGTAGGTCAGCCCCAGCATTTT

clone size: .
V gene: TRBV7-2
D gene: TRBD2
J gene: TRBJ2-2
CDR3 protein: CASSPRTSGFPTGELFF
CDR3 DNA: TGTGCCAGCAGCCCGAGGACTAGCGGGTTTCCCACCGGGGAGCTGTTTTTT

clone size: many
V gene: TRBV27
D gene: .
J gene: TRBJ2-5
CDR3 protein: CASSPQYQETQYF
CDR3 DNA: TGTGCCAGCAGTCCCCAGTACCAAGAGACCCAGTACTTC

clone size: many
V gene: TRBV2
D gene: .
J gene: TRBJ2-3
CDR3 protein: CASSERQSWADTQYF
CDR3 DNA: TGTGCCAGCAGTGAAAGACAATCCTGGGCAGATACGCAGTATTTT

clone size: few
V gene: TRBV19
D gene: TRBD2
J gene: TRBJ2-1
CDR3 protein: CASSTLAGVGDEQFF
CDR3 DNA: TGTGCCAGTAGTACTCTAGCGGGAGTCGGGGATGAGCAGTTCTTC

clone size: once
V gene: TRBV5-1
D gene: .
J gene: TRBJ2-3
CDR3 protein: CASSTPDFTDTQYF
CDR3 DNA: TGCGCCAGCAGCACCCCGGACTTTACAGATACGCAGTATTTT

clone size: few
V gene: TRBV3-1
D gene: .
J gene: TRBJ2-3
CDR3 protein: CASSQVGWGRDTQYF
CDR3 DNA: TGTGCCAGCAGCCAAGTAGGCTGGGGGAGAGATACGCAGTATTTT

clone size: .
V gene: TRBV6-1
D gene: TRBD2
J gene: TRBJ2-3
CDR3 protein: CASSKGTSGGTDTQYF
CDR3 DNA: TGTGCCAGCAGTAAAGGGACTAGCGGGGGCACAGATACGCAGTATTTT

clone size: few
V gene: TRBV7-3
D gene: .
J gene: TRBJ2-2
CDR3 protein: CASSLTRGDTGELFF
CDR3 DNA: TGTGCCAGCAGCTTAACCAGGGGGGACACCGGGGAGCTGTTTTTT

clone size: few
V gene: TRBV5-1
D gene: .
J gene: TRBJ2-7
CDR3 protein: CASSLWGSSSYEQYF
CDR3 DNA: TGCGCCAGCAGCTTGTGGGGTAGTAGCTCCTACGAGCAGTACTTC

clone size: many
V gene: TRBV20-1
D gene: TRBD1
J gene: TRBJ2-1
CDR3 protein: CSARVGQGNNEQFF
CDR3 DNA: TGCAGTGCTAGAGTGGGACAGGGAAACAATGAGCAGTTCTTC

clone size: many
V gene: TRBV29-1
D gene: .
J gene: TRBJ1-1
CDR3 protein: CSVVVRDNYVDTEAFF
CDR3 DNA: TGCAGCGTTGTCGTCCGGGACAATTATGTGGACACTGAAGCTTTCTTT

clone size: many
V gene: TRBV28
D gene: .
J gene: TRBJ1-5
CDR3 protein: CASSYGGSNQPQHF
CDR3 DNA: TGTGCCAGCAGTTACGGGGGTAGCAATCAGCCCCAGCATTTT

clone size: .
V gene: TRBV15
D gene: .
J gene: TRBJ2-7
CDR3 protein: CATSRDPAGPSYEQYF
CDR3 DNA: TGTGCCACCAGCAGAGATCCGGCGGGCCCCTCCTACGAGCAGTACTTC

clone size: few
V gene: TRBV10-2
D gene: .
J gene: TRBJ2-1
CDR3 protein: CASIGSISGDSTSYNEQFF
CDR3 DNA: TGCGCCAGCATTGGTTCAATTTCCGGCGATTCAACCTCCTACAATGAGCAGTTCTTC

clone size: many
V gene: TRBV29-1
D gene: .
J gene: TRBJ2-7
CDR3 protein: CSVLMTVEQYF
CDR3 DNA: TGCAGCGTCCTAATGACAGTCGAGCAGTACTTC

clone size: .
V gene: TRBV19
D gene: TRBD1
J gene: TRBJ1-1
CDR3 protein: CATTIIPGQGAMGTEAFF
CDR3 DNA: TGTGCCACGACGATCATTCCGGGACAGGGGGCTATGGGCACTGAAGCTTTCTTT

clone size: many
V gene: TRBV12-3/TRBV12-4
D gene: .
J gene: TRBJ2-1
CDR3 protein: CASSLAGDEDLTENEQFF
CDR3 DNA: TGTGCCAGCAGTTTAGCAGGGGACGAGGACCTCACGGAGAATGAGCAGTTCTTC

clone size: few
V gene: TRBV28
D gene: TRBD2
J gene: TRBJ2-5
CDR3 protein: CASSSGLAAQETQYF
CDR3 DNA: TGTGCCAGCAGTTCGGGACTAGCGGCCCAAGAGACCCAGTACTTC

clone size: many
V gene: TRBV3-1
D gene: .
J gene: TRBJ1-1
CDR3 protein: CASSPIEGRVSGTEAFF
CDR3 DNA: TGTGCCAGCAGCCCGATAGAAGGGAGGGTCTCTGGCACTGAAGCTTTCTTT

clone size: many
V gene: TRBV5-6
D gene: TRBD1
J gene: TRBJ1-2
CDR3 protein: CASSLAQGAHGYTF
CDR3 DNA: TGTGCCAGCAGCTTGGCCCAGGGGGCGCATGGCTACACCTTC

clone size: few
V gene: TRBV5-4
D gene: .
J gene: TRBJ1-2
CDR3 protein: CASSSGGRTDPYGYTF
CDR3 DNA: TGTGCCAGCAGCTCCGGGGGCCGGACAGACCCCTATGGCTACACCTTC

clone size: many
V gene: TRBV2
D gene: .
J gene: TRBJ2-1
CDR3 protein: CASSDLSYNEQFF
CDR3 DNA: TGTGCCAGCAGTGACCTCTCCTACAATGAGCAGTTCTTC

clone size: few
V gene: TRBV19
D gene: TRBD2
J gene: TRBJ2-7
CDR3 protein: CASSWTSGTHEQYF
CDR3 DNA: TGTGCCAGTAGTTGGACTAGCGGGACCCACGAGCAGTACTTC

clone size: .
V gene: TRBV27
D gene: .
J gene: TRBJ1-5
CDR3 protein: CASKVGGSNQPQHF
CDR3 DNA: TGTGCCAGCAAGGTCGGGGGAAGCAATCAGCCCCAGCATTTT

clone size: many
V gene: TRBV12-3/TRBV12-4
D gene: TRBD1
J gene: TRBJ2-1
CDR3 protein: CASIPNRGGFYNEQFF
CDR3 DNA: TGTGCCAGCATCCCTAACAGGGGCGGTTTCTACAATGAGCAGTTCTTC

clone size: .
V gene: TRBV5-6
D gene: .
J gene: TRBJ2-3
CDR3 protein: CASSFAVTDTQYF
CDR3 DNA: TGTGCCAGCAGCTTCGCAGTCACAGATACGCAGTATTTT

clone size: many
V gene: TRBV30
D gene: TRBD1
J gene: TRBJ1-1
CDR3 protein: CAWIYRGATEAFF
CDR3 DNA: TGTGCCTGGATTTACAGGGGGGCCACTGAAGCTTTCTTT

clone size: .
V gene: TRBV9
D gene: .
J gene: TRBJ1-5
CDR3 protein: CASSVGVTGNQPQHF
CDR3 DNA: TGTGCCAGCAGCGTCGGGGTTACGGGCAATCAGCCCCAGCATTTT

clone size: .
V gene: TRBV24-1
D gene: .
J gene: TRBJ2-3
CDR3 protein: CATSDYAGDTQYF
CDR3 DNA: TGTGCCACCAGTGACTACGCGGGGGATACGCAGTATTTT

clone size: many
V gene: TRBV12-3/TRBV12-4
D gene: TRBD1
J gene: TRBJ1-1
CDR3 protein: CASRSRTGGTEAFF
CDR3 DNA: TGTGCCAGCAGGTCAAGGACAGGGGGAACTGAAGCTTTCTTT

clone size: few
V gene: TRBV20-1
D gene: TRBD2
J gene: TRBJ2-5
CDR3 protein: CSTYTSGGETQYF
CDR3 DNA: TGCAGCACTTATACTAGCGGGGGGGAGACCCAGTACTTC

clone size: many
V gene: TRBV28
D gene: .
J gene: TRBJ1-3
CDR3 protein: CASSLSGGRNTIYF
CDR3 DNA: TGTGCCAGCAGTTTATCGGGGGGGCGAAACACCATATATTTT

clone size: few
V gene: TRBV20-1
D gene: .
J gene: TRBJ2-7
CDR3 protein: CSARGAPGSYEQYF
CDR3 DNA: TGCAGTGCTAGAGGGGCACCGGGGTCCTACGAGCAGTACTTC

clone size: many
V gene: TRBV6-2/TRBV6-3
D gene: .
J gene: TRBJ2-7
CDR3 protein: CASSYELLYEQYF
CDR3 DNA: TGTGCCAGCAGTTACGAGCTTCTCTACGAGCAGTACTTC

clone size: many
V gene: TRBV10-1
D gene: TRBD2
J gene: TRBJ2-1
CDR3 protein: CASSGSSGSYNEQFF
CDR3 DNA: TGCGCCAGCAGCGGGTCTAGCGGGTCCTACAATGAGCAGTTCTTC

clone size: few
V gene: TRBV19
D gene: TRBD1
J gene: TRBJ1-2
CDR3 protein: CASRRLTGDYGYTF
CDR3 DNA: TGTGCCAGCCGAAGACTTACAGGGGATTATGGCTACACCTTC

clone size: .
V gene: TRBV20-1
D gene: TRBD2
J gene: TRBJ2-1
CDR3 protein: CSARDTSGYSEQFF
CDR3 DNA: TGCAGTGCTAGAGATACTAGCGGCTACAGTGAGCAGTTCTTC

clone size: many
V gene: TRBV6-1
D gene: TRBD1
J gene: TRBJ1-1
CDR3 protein: CASTLGGTGASLFF
CDR3 DNA: TGTGCCAGCACCTTAGGGGGGACAGGCGCCTCTCTATTCTTT

clone size: many
V gene: TRBV12-3/TRBV12-4
D gene: .
J gene: TRBJ1-5
CDR3 protein: CASSLSQGNQPQHF
CDR3 DNA: TGTGCCAGCAGTTTATCGCAGGGGAATCAGCCCCAGCATTTT

clone size: many
V gene: TRBV7-3
D gene: .
J gene: TRBJ2-2
CDR3 protein: CASSFSGGGTGELFF
CDR3 DNA: TGTGCCAGCAGCTTCAGTGGGGGCGGCACCGGGGAGCTGTTTTTT

clone size: .
V gene: TRBV10-3
D gene: TRBD1
J gene: TRBJ1-1
CDR3 protein: CAISEPGTGGTGASEAFF
CDR3 DNA: TGTGCCATCAGTGAGCCCGGGACAGGGGGCACGGGAGCATCTGAAGCTTTCTTT